What follows are 26 T cell receptor beta chains derived from one specimen sequenced in a study of blood T cell repertoires in COVID-19. The method was immunoSEQ multiplex PCR; TCRdb's version includes in-frame clones alone and lacks a portion of them. The repertoire consists of approximately 200,000 clones, with 70% to 90% occurring once and the leading ten covering about 3%. Sequenced material: peripheral blood. Source of these receptors: a man aged 50 to 60 who had recovered from COVID-19.

The chain is built from TRBV2 and TRBJ1-2, with D possibly being TRBD1 (6 bases). From germline, CDR1 is SNHLY and CDR2 FYNNEI. The CDR3 loop spans 14 amino acids. V dropped 3 bases and J dropped 8 bases, with 16 bases sitting between them. The CDR3 sequence is CASSDQGLVGGYTF. The CDR3 coding sequence is TGTGCCAGCAGTGACCAGGGGCTCGTCGGGGGCTACACCTTC.

This clone was seen only once. The gene calls are TRBV20-1 and TRBJ1-2; D remains unclear. Germline-derived CDR1 and CDR2 are DFQATT and SNEGSKA (reference sequence). The CDR3 totals 11 residues. The DNA for the CDR3 is TGCCTTTCGGGGATGGGCTATGGCTACACCTTC. Translation gives CLSGMGYGYTF.

The rearrangement uses TRBV5-1 and TRBJ2-1; D remains ambiguous. CDR1 and CDR2 from the germline V gene are SGHRS and YFSETQ. With 3 bases removed from V and 2 bases from J, the gap between germline ends came to 15 bases. The length of the CDR3 is 16 residues. The CDR3 loop reads CASSSARRNPYNEQFF. As DNA, the CDR3 is TGCGCCAGCAGCTCGGCTAGAAGAAATCCCTACAATGAGCAGTTCTTC. Based on the CDR3 plus reference TRBV5-1 and TRBJ2-1, the full variable domain is KAGVTQTPRYLIKTRGQQVTLSCSPISGHRSVSWYQQTPGQGLQFLFEYFSETQRNKGNFPGRFSGRQFSNSRSEMNVSTLELGDSALYLCASSSARRNPYNEQFFGPGTRLTVL.

This rearrangement joins TRBV30 to TRBJ1-6; 8 positions agree with TRBD1. There are 14 residues in the CDR3. Losses at the gene ends were 3 bases for V and 9 bases for J; bases not matched to a gene: 7. CDR1 and CDR2 from the germline V gene are GTSNPN and SVGIG (reference sequence). The CDR3 DNA reads as TGTGCCTGGAGAGCGACAGGGGAAAGTTCACCCCTCCACTTT. It specifies CAWRATGESSPLHF.

This chain links TRBV19 with TRBJ1-1; the match to TRBD1 covers 8 bases. V was pared by 2 bases and J by 4 bases, with 9 bases of the junction left unmatched. CDR3 length: 16 residues. The germline CDR1 and CDR2 sequences are LNHDA and SQIVND (reference sequence). Here the CDR3 reads CASSILGRGPGTEAFF. The CDR3 nucleotides read TGTGCCAGTAGTATATTGGGCAGGGGGCCTGGCACTGAAGCTTTCTTT.

This sequence joins TRBV6-5 and TRBJ2-7; 8 bases line up with TRBD2. The V gene end was trimmed by 5 bases and the J gene end by 3 bases; junction bases not matched to a gene: 9. The CDR3 covers 15 residues. Germline lookup yields CDR1 MNHEY and CDR2 SVGAGI. The CDR3 DNA reads as TGTGCCAGCAGTCGGCCCGGGAGGGTAATCTACGAGCAGTACTTC. It codes for CASSRPGRVIYEQYF.

The rearrangement links TRBV18 to TRBJ2-7, with D tentatively TRBD1 (6 bases). The CDR3 has 15 residues. Germline loops: CDR1 KGHSH, CDR2 LQKENI. The V end was cut by 3 bases, the J end by 5 bases, with 17 bases between. The CDR3 DNA follows: TGTGCCAGCTCACCGGCGAGAGGACAGCTCGACGAGCAGTACTTC. Its translation is CASSPARGQLDEQYF. Using reference TRBV18 and TRBJ2-7 for the parts outside the CDR3, the full variable domain is NAGVMQNPRHLVRRRGQEARLRCSPMKGHSHVYWYRQLPEEGLKFMVYLQKENIIDESGMPKERFSAEFPKEGPSILRIQQVVRGDSAAYFCASSPARGQLDEQYFGPGTRLTVT.

V gene TRBV11-3 combines with J gene TRBJ2-3; 10 nucleotides agree with TRBD2. CDR1 and CDR2 from the germline V gene are SGHNT and YENEEA. The CDR3 runs 17 residues. J lost 3 bases, V lost 1 base, and 7 bases had no gene match. CDR3 nucleotides: TGTGCCAGCAGCTTAGGTCTAGCGGGAGCAGCGACAGATACGCAGTATTTT. Encoded protein: CASSLGLAGAATDTQYF.

The gene calls are TRBV2 and TRBJ1-2; D ambiguous. Germline V gene sequence: CDR1 SNHLY, CDR2 FYNNEI. V shed 2 bases and J shed 7 bases, with 20 bases lying between them. This CDR3 region has 16 residues. The CDR3 sequence is CASSEWRPPLSGGYTF. DNA of the CDR3: TGTGCCAGCAGTGAATGGCGGCCACCACTATCGGGTGGCTACACCTTC.

The chain uses TRBV19 and TRBJ2-3, with 9 bases aligning to TRBD1. The CDR3 runs to 14 residues. Trimming at V came to 6 bases and at J to 4 bases, leaving 5 bases not matched to a gene. Germline CDR1 LNHDA, CDR2 SQIVND (reference sequence). The CDR3 bases are TGTGCCAGTAGAGCCGGGACAGGGCCAGATACGCAGTATTTT. This gives the protein CASRAGTGPDTQYF.

The chain links TRBV7-9 to TRBJ2-7; 7 positions match TRBD1. The CDR3 sequence is 14 residues long. CDR1 SEHNR and CDR2 FQNEAQ come from the germline V gene (reference sequence). The V gene end was trimmed by 6 bases and the J gene end by 4 bases; junction bases not matched to a gene: 9. This chain's CDR3 is CASRNTGTEYEQYF. CDR3 nucleotide sequence: TGTGCCAGCAGAAATACCGGGACAGAATACGAGCAGTACTTC.

V usage is TRBV19 and J usage is TRBJ1-2; tentatively, D is TRBD1 (5 bases). V was trimmed by 8 bases and J by 1 base, leaving 14 bases between them. The CDR3 covers 14 residues. Germline CDR1 reads LNHDA; CDR2 reads SQIVND (reference sequence). The CDR3 sequence is CASSRTTNNYGYTF. CDR3 coding DNA: TGTGCCAGTTCCCGGACAACCAATAACTATGGCTACACCTTC.

The rearrangement links TRBV6-5 to TRBJ2-7, with TRBD1 matching 11 bases. The CDR3 contains 15 residues. Germline CDR1 and CDR2: MNHEY and SVGAGI. Trimming took 6 bases from V and 2 from J; bases not matched to a gene: 6. The CDR3 nucleotides are TGTGCCAGCAGCTTATCGGGACAGGGGGCCTACGAGCAGTACTTC. Translation gives CASSLSGQGAYEQYF.

The rearrangement joins TRBV5-1 to TRBJ2-1; TRBD1 matches 7 bases. The germline CDR1 and CDR2 sequences are SGHRS and YFSETQ. This CDR3 region has 15 residues. Unmatched junction bases numbered 7, after V lost 3 bases and J lost 4 bases. The CDR3 DNA is TGCGCCAGCAGCTCTACGGGACAGTCGTACAATGAGCAGTTCTTC. Its translation is CASSSTGQSYNEQFF.

The chain combines TRBV2 with TRBJ2-1; perhaps TRBD1 as D (5 bases). Germline V gives CDR1 SNHLY, CDR2 FYNNEI. Trimming cost V 8 bases and J 8 bases, with 13 bases left between them. The CDR3 has 12 amino acids. CDR3 loop: CASLTPGHEQFF. For the CDR3, the DNA is TGTGCCAGCTTGACCCCAGGGCATGAGCAGTTCTTC.

The chain links TRBV9 to TRBJ1-1; no definite D call. CDR1 and CDR2 from the germline V gene are SGDLS and YYNGEE. This CDR3 has 14 amino acids. Trimming took 2 bases from V and 0 from J, leaving 8 bases between them. The CDR3 reads CASSVSPVNTEAFF. CDR3 DNA: TGTGCCAGCAGCGTTTCCCCTGTGAACACTGAAGCTTTCTTT.

The chain combines TRBV27 with TRBJ2-3; TRBD1 matches at 8 bases. The CDR3 spans 14 residues. Germline-derived CDR1 and CDR2 are MNHEY and SMNVEV (reference sequence). With V trimmed by 7 bases and J by 3 bases, 6 bases remained unmatched. The CDR3 is CASNRGARTDTQYF. CDR3 sequence (DNA): TGTGCCAGCAACAGGGGGGCGAGGACAGATACGCAGTATTTT.

The genes are TRBV5-4 and TRBJ2-1; the D gene is possibly TRBD2 (7 bases). V was shortened by 4 bases and J by 7 bases, with 21 bases between the two germline ends. CDR1 and CDR2 from the germline V gene are SGHNT and YYREEE (reference sequence). The CDR3 is 16 residues long. The CDR3 reads CASSLGGGRGENEQFF. The CDR3 nucleotides are TGTGCCAGCAGCCTGGGGGGCGGGAGAGGTGAGAATGAGCAGTTCTTC.

Only a few counts were recorded for this clone. The V gene is TRBV7-2, the J gene TRBJ1-2, with D hard to call. The germline CDR1 and CDR2 sequences are SGHTA and FQGNSA. Trimming shortened V by 5 bases and J by 2 bases, and 12 bases separated the two germline ends. The length of the CDR3 is 14 residues. The CDR3 loop is CASSRPGRNYGYTF. The CDR3, as DNA: TGTGCCAGCAGCAGGCCCGGGAGAAACTATGGCTACACCTTC.

The chain is built from TRBV14 and TRBJ1-1; 10 bases fit TRBD1. Germline assignment: CDR1 SGHDN and CDR2 FVKESK. This CDR3 contains 15 residues. The trim removed 2 bases at V and 5 bases at J, leaving 5 bases unmatched. CDR3 DNA sequence: TGTGCCAGCAGCCAATATCGGACAGGGGGAACTGAAGCTTTCTTT. It yields the protein CASSQYRTGGTEAFF. The variable domain in full, with the rest retrieved from reference TRBV14 and TRBJ1-1, is EAGVTQFPSHSVIEKGQTVTLRCDPISGHDNLYWYRRVMGKEIKFLLHFVKESKQDESGMPNNRFLAERTGGTYSTLKVQPAELEDSGVYFCASSQYRTGGTEAFFGQGTRLTVV.

This clone was counted between two and nine times. The rearrangement uses TRBV27 and TRBJ2-7; 10 nucleotides align to TRBD2. There are 15 residues in the CDR3. Germline CDR1 reads MNHEY; CDR2 reads SMNVEV (reference sequence). The V and J ends lost 6 bases and 0 bases, in that order; junction bases with no gene match: 5. CDR3 coding DNA: TGTGCCAGCAGCCCGGGACTAGCGTCCTCCTACGAGCAGTACTTC. The encoded protein is CASSPGLASSYEQYF.

This chain uses TRBV27 with TRBJ1-4; TRBD1 might be the D (5 bases). CDR1 is MNHEY, CDR2 SMNVEV, per germline (reference sequence). Trimming shortened V by 3 bases and J by 7 bases, and 9 bases separated the two germline ends. The CDR3 runs 13 residues. As DNA, the CDR3 is TGTGCCAGCAGTTTGGTTCAGGGTGAAAAACTGTTTTTT. This gives the protein CASSLVQGEKLFF.

The chain recombines TRBV4-1 with TRBJ2-3; a weak D match, TRBD2 (8 bases). Trimming left V 4 bases short and J 2 bases short, with 16 bases between. This CDR3 spans 16 amino acids. Germline assignment: CDR1 MGHRA and CDR2 YSYEKL. CDR3 DNA: TGCGCCAGCAGCCCCCATAGCGGGACAGACACAGATACGCAGTATTTT. Its translation is CASSPHSGTDTDTQYF.

For the CDR3, the DNA is TGTGCCAGCAGCCCCCCGGGACTAGCGGGAGGGCCCTACGAGCAGTACTTC. It translates to CASSPPGLAGGPYEQYF. The chain links TRBV7-2 to TRBJ2-7; 16 nucleotides match TRBD2. J gave up 2 bases and V 5 bases, and 6 bases lay outside the gene matches. The CDR3 runs to 17 residues. CDR1 SGHTA and CDR2 FQGNSA come from the germline V gene.

The V gene is TRBV28, the J gene TRBJ1-1; D gene uncertain. Trimming cost V 3 bases and J 10 bases, with 12 bases left between them. CDR3 length equals 12 residues. Germline loops: CDR1 MDHEN, CDR2 SYDVKM. CDR3 DNA: TGTGCCAGCAGTTTTTCGAGGGTCCGAGCTTTCTTT. It encodes CASSFSRVRAFF.

This clone was seen only once. The rearrangement uses TRBV27 and TRBJ2-2; 8 bases map to TRBD2. The CDR3 is made up of 15 amino acids. Germline CDR1 reads MNHEY; CDR2 reads SMNVEV (reference sequence). With 6 bases clipped from V and 4 bases from J, the junction kept 7 bases outside the gene matches. CDR3 sequence: CASRGPAGVTGELFF. The DNA of the CDR3 is TGTGCCAGCAGAGGGCCAGCGGGAGTCACCGGGGAGCTGTTTTTT.